The rows below give T cell receptor beta chains drawn from one sample of a study of T-cell memory formation after mild COVID-19. TCRdb recomputed calls from the 5' RACE reads with MiXCR, one row per CDR3 protein. The sample comprises 470,000 or so distinct CDR3 sequences, roughly 23% of which are singletons, and roughly an eighth rests with the top ten. Sequencing used PBMCs or a T cell subset sorted from them (not recorded which). All receptors derive from an adult woman who had mild COVID-19 (a few samples of this study predate the infection). Cell type and time point are not known. Both conserved end residues are part of each CDR3. Fields, in order: CDR3 protein, CDR3 DNA, D gene, J gene, clone size, V gene. The D gene is left open where the match is weak. Size values are once, few and many counts, or a class for expanded clones, and some rows have none.

CDR3 protein: CASSSPHRRSTDTQYF
CDR3 DNA: TGTGCCAGCAGTTCCCCTCACCGACGATCCACAGATACGCAGTATTTT
D gene: -
J gene: TRBJ2-3
clone size: -
V gene: TRBV27

CDR3 protein: CANSLGSTDTQYF
CDR3 DNA: TGTGCCAACTCCCTGGGAAGCACAGATACGCAGTATTTT
D gene: -
J gene: TRBJ2-3
clone size: few
V gene: TRBV5-5

CDR3 protein: CATSDHLRGSSYNEQFF
CDR3 DNA: TGTGCCACCAGTGACCACCTAAGGGGAAGCTCCTACAATGAGCAGTTCTTC
D gene: -
J gene: TRBJ2-1
clone size: many
V gene: TRBV24-1

CDR3 protein: CASSPPLGEHNSYEQYF
CDR3 DNA: TGCGCCAGCAGCCCACCTCTTGGAGAGCACAACTCCTACGAGCAGTACTTC
D gene: -
J gene: TRBJ2-7
clone size: -
V gene: TRBV5-1

CDR3 protein: CASSFSPAGTEAFF
CDR3 DNA: TGTGCCAGCAGTTTTTCCCCGGCAGGGACTGAAGCTTTCTTT
D gene: -
J gene: TRBJ1-1
clone size: -
V gene: TRBV12-3/TRBV12-4

CDR3 protein: CSARDQEGMNTEAFF
CDR3 DNA: TGCAGTGCTAGAGATCAGGAGGGAATGAACACTGAAGCTTTCTTT
D gene: -
J gene: TRBJ1-1
clone size: -
V gene: TRBV20-1

CDR3 protein: CSARSGTESSYEQYF
CDR3 DNA: TGCAGCGCCCGCTCCGGGACGGAGAGCTCCTACGAGCAGTACTTC
D gene: -
J gene: TRBJ2-7
clone size: -
V gene: TRBV29-1

CDR3 protein: CASSQGGVRGRALNEQFF
CDR3 DNA: TGCGCCAGCAGCCAAGGCGGGGTCCGCGGGAGGGCCTTGAATGAGCAGTTCTTC
D gene: TRBD2
J gene: TRBJ2-1
clone size: -
V gene: TRBV4-3

CDR3 protein: CASSDQRGTYEQYF
CDR3 DNA: TGTGCCAGCAGTGACCAGCGGGGAACCTACGAGCAGTACTTC
D gene: TRBD2
J gene: TRBJ2-7
clone size: -
V gene: TRBV2

CDR3 protein: CSARPTGVNQPQHF
CDR3 DNA: TGCAGTGCTAGGCCGACAGGGGTCAATCAGCCCCAGCATTTT
D gene: TRBD1
J gene: TRBJ1-5
clone size: -
V gene: TRBV20-1

CDR3 protein: CASLFTLDPWSSTDTQYF
CDR3 DNA: TGTGCCAGCTTGTTCACCCTTGACCCCTGGAGTAGCACAGATACGCAGTATTTT
D gene: -
J gene: TRBJ2-3
clone size: -
V gene: TRBV2

CDR3 protein: CASSPGTSIYEQYF
CDR3 DNA: TGTGCCAGCTCGCCCGGGACTTCGATATACGAGCAGTACTTC
D gene: -
J gene: TRBJ2-7
clone size: -
V gene: TRBV18

CDR3 protein: CASSWDRVTGANVLTF
CDR3 DNA: TGTGCCAGCAGTTGGGACAGGGTAACTGGGGCCAACGTCCTGACTTTC
D gene: TRBD1
J gene: TRBJ2-6
clone size: -
V gene: TRBV27

CDR3 protein: CASSPGGGTDTQYF
CDR3 DNA: TGTGCCAGCAGCCCCGGGGGAGGCACAGATACGCAGTATTTT
D gene: -
J gene: TRBJ2-3
clone size: many
V gene: TRBV5-1

CDR3 protein: CASTRAGALYEQYF
CDR3 DNA: TGTGCCAGCACCCGAGCGGGGGCTCTCTACGAGCAGTACTTC
D gene: TRBD2
J gene: TRBJ2-7
clone size: -
V gene: TRBV2

CDR3 protein: CASSKNDRDRVPGELFF
CDR3 DNA: TGTGCCAGCAGCAAAAATGACCGGGACAGGGTGCCCGGGGAGCTGTTTTTT
D gene: -
J gene: TRBJ2-2
clone size: -
V gene: TRBV21-1

CDR3 protein: CASSLMAFSSYNEQFF
CDR3 DNA: TGTGCCAGCAGCTTAATGGCGTTTAGCTCCTACAATGAGCAGTTCTTC
D gene: -
J gene: TRBJ2-1
clone size: few
V gene: TRBV7-3

CDR3 protein: CATSPGGLGSFF
CDR3 DNA: TGTGCCACCAGCCCCGGGGGGCTCGGGAGTTTCTTT
D gene: -
J gene: TRBJ1-1
clone size: -
V gene: TRBV15

CDR3 protein: CAWSVQTYEQYF
CDR3 DNA: TGTGCCTGGAGTGTACAGACCTACGAGCAGTACTTC
D gene: -
J gene: TRBJ2-7
clone size: few
V gene: TRBV30

CDR3 protein: CATSRSRQGNYEQYF
CDR3 DNA: TGTGCCACCAGCAGGTCCAGACAGGGGAACTACGAGCAGTACTTC
D gene: TRBD1
J gene: TRBJ2-7
clone size: few
V gene: TRBV15

CDR3 protein: CATSEGTGSNQPQHF
CDR3 DNA: TGTGCCACCAGTGAGGGGACAGGGAGCAATCAGCCCCAGCATTTT
D gene: TRBD1
J gene: TRBJ1-5
clone size: -
V gene: TRBV24-1

CDR3 protein: CASSFKSSGSYNEQFF
CDR3 DNA: TGTGCCAGCAGTTTTAAGTCTAGCGGCTCCTACAATGAGCAGTTCTTC
D gene: TRBD2
J gene: TRBJ2-1
clone size: few
V gene: TRBV12-3/TRBV12-4

CDR3 protein: CASRGKAGGGTGELFF
CDR3 DNA: TGTGCCAGCAGGGGAAAAGCGGGAGGCGGCACCGGGGAGCTGTTTTTT
D gene: TRBD2
J gene: TRBJ2-2
clone size: -
V gene: TRBV7-8

CDR3 protein: CATGQGRGTGELFF
CDR3 DNA: TGTGCCACCGGTCAGGGAAGGGGTACCGGGGAGCTGTTTTTT
D gene: -
J gene: TRBJ2-2
clone size: -
V gene: TRBV24-1

CDR3 protein: CSARRLAGEVGEQYF
CDR3 DNA: TGCAGTGCTAGGAGACTAGCGGGAGAAGTTGGGGAGCAGTACTTC
D gene: TRBD2
J gene: TRBJ2-7
clone size: many
V gene: TRBV20-1

CDR3 protein: CASSPLDRNYGYTF
CDR3 DNA: TGTGCCAGCAGTCCCCTCGACCGTAACTATGGCTACACCTTC
D gene: -
J gene: TRBJ1-2
clone size: few
V gene: TRBV27

CDR3 protein: CASITSGGYEQHF
CDR3 DNA: TGTGCCAGCATAACTAGCGGGGGCTACGAGCAGCACTTC
D gene: TRBD2
J gene: TRBJ2-7
clone size: -
V gene: TRBV6-2/TRBV6-3

CDR3 protein: CSVGGSAILYGYTF
CDR3 DNA: TGCAGCGTTGGAGGGTCAGCCATACTCTATGGCTACACCTTC
D gene: -
J gene: TRBJ1-2
clone size: few
V gene: TRBV29-1

CDR3 protein: CSASSGRVVLPLSPSGTEAFF
CDR3 DNA: TGCAGTGCTAGCTCAGGCAGGGTGGTTTTACCCCTGAGCCCTTCGGGGACTGAAGCTTTCTTT
D gene: -
J gene: TRBJ1-1
clone size: -
V gene: TRBV20-1

CDR3 protein: CASSRKHRSGPPSLQNTEAFF
CDR3 DNA: TGTGCCAGCAGCCGAAAACACCGGTCGGGGCCCCCCTCCCTCCAGAACACTGAAGCTTTCTTT
D gene: -
J gene: TRBJ1-1
clone size: -
V gene: TRBV12-3/TRBV12-4

CDR3 protein: CASSKRQYEQYF
CDR3 DNA: TGCGCCAGCAGCAAGCGACAGTACGAGCAGTACTTC
D gene: -
J gene: TRBJ2-7
clone size: -
V gene: TRBV5-1

CDR3 protein: CASSEGDRIRGTEAFF
CDR3 DNA: TGTGCCAGCAGTGAAGGGGACAGGATACGGGGCACTGAAGCTTTCTTT
D gene: TRBD1
J gene: TRBJ1-1
clone size: -
V gene: TRBV25-1

CDR3 protein: CASSNWQRDEQYF
CDR3 DNA: TGTGCCAGCAGCAACTGGCAGCGGGACGAGCAGTACTTC
D gene: -
J gene: TRBJ2-7
clone size: few
V gene: TRBV12-3/TRBV12-4

CDR3 protein: CASSFRERRHEQYF
CDR3 DNA: TGTGCCAGCAGTTTCCGGGAGCGACGGCACGAGCAGTACTTC
D gene: -
J gene: TRBJ2-7
clone size: few
V gene: TRBV12-3/TRBV12-4

CDR3 protein: CASSLGGRGDEQFF
CDR3 DNA: TGTGCCAGCAGCTTAGGGGGCCGTGGCGATGAGCAGTTCTTC
D gene: -
J gene: TRBJ2-1
clone size: few
V gene: TRBV7-9

CDR3 protein: CATKGTDTQYF
CDR3 DNA: TGTGCCACCAAAGGGACAGATACGCAGTATTTT
D gene: -
J gene: TRBJ2-3
clone size: -
V gene: TRBV24-1

CDR3 protein: CASSPEGHGRDTQYF
CDR3 DNA: TGTGCCAGCAGCCCTGAGGGGCATGGTAGAGATACGCAGTATTTT
D gene: -
J gene: TRBJ2-3
clone size: -
V gene: TRBV9

CDR3 protein: CASSFPSGRVSTGELFF
CDR3 DNA: TGTGCCAGCAGCTTTCCAAGCGGGAGGGTTAGCACCGGGGAGCTGTTTTTT
D gene: TRBD2
J gene: TRBJ2-2
clone size: -
V gene: TRBV11-2

CDR3 protein: CASSQIGLAGRNEQFF
CDR3 DNA: TGTGCCAGCAGCCAGATCGGACTAGCGGGACGGAATGAGCAGTTCTTC
D gene: TRBD2
J gene: TRBJ2-1
clone size: -
V gene: TRBV14

CDR3 protein: CASSRLAGGPRTGELFF
CDR3 DNA: TGTGCCAGCAGTCGACTAGCGGGAGGGCCGAGAACCGGGGAGCTGTTTTTT
D gene: TRBD2
J gene: TRBJ2-2
clone size: -
V gene: TRBV12-3/TRBV12-4

CDR3 protein: CASSAYGDEQYF
CDR3 DNA: TGTGCCAGCTCAGCGTACGGGGACGAGCAGTACTTC
D gene: -
J gene: TRBJ2-7
clone size: -
V gene: TRBV18

CDR3 protein: CASSRSSYEQYF
CDR3 DNA: TGTGCCAGCAGCCGGAGCTCCTACGAGCAGTACTTC
D gene: -
J gene: TRBJ2-7
clone size: many
V gene: TRBV13

CDR3 protein: CASRPKTGIQPQHF
CDR3 DNA: TGTGCCAGCAGACCTAAAACAGGGATTCAGCCCCAGCATTTT
D gene: -
J gene: TRBJ1-5
clone size: many
V gene: TRBV6-5

CDR3 protein: CAISEGNEQFF
CDR3 DNA: TGTGCCATCAGTGAGGGCAATGAGCAGTTCTTC
D gene: -
J gene: TRBJ2-1
clone size: few
V gene: TRBV10-3

CDR3 protein: CSARKDRGLSEQFF
CDR3 DNA: TGCAGTGCTAGGAAGGACAGGGGGCTAAGTGAGCAGTTCTTC
D gene: TRBD1
J gene: TRBJ2-1
clone size: -
V gene: TRBV20-1

CDR3 protein: CASSLDRSPGNTIYF
CDR3 DNA: TGTGCCAGTAGTCTAGACAGAAGCCCTGGAAACACCATATATTTT
D gene: -
J gene: TRBJ1-3
clone size: few
V gene: TRBV19

CDR3 protein: CASSLASGGADTQYF
CDR3 DNA: TGCGCCAGCAGCTTGGCCTCAGGGGGTGCAGATACGCAGTATTTT
D gene: TRBD1
J gene: TRBJ2-3
clone size: -
V gene: TRBV5-1

CDR3 protein: CASDRDRSYEQYF
CDR3 DNA: TGTGCCAGCGACCGGGACAGGTCCTACGAGCAGTACTTC
D gene: TRBD1
J gene: TRBJ2-7
clone size: -
V gene: TRBV6-1

CDR3 protein: CASSVGTETDTQYF
CDR3 DNA: TGTGCCAGCAGCGTCGGTACTGAAACAGATACGCAGTATTTT
D gene: -
J gene: TRBJ2-3
clone size: few
V gene: TRBV9

CDR3 protein: CASSHYALLAGSDEQFF
CDR3 DNA: TGTGCCAGCAGCCACTACGCCCTACTAGCGGGAAGCGATGAGCAGTTCTTC
D gene: -
J gene: TRBJ2-1
clone size: once
V gene: TRBV3-2

CDR3 protein: CASSWEGAGTEAFF
CDR3 DNA: TGTGCCAGCAGTTGGGAGGGGGCGGGTACTGAAGCTTTCTTT
D gene: TRBD1
J gene: TRBJ1-1
clone size: -
V gene: TRBV6-6

CDR3 protein: CASSLSAGVGDEQFF
CDR3 DNA: TGTGCCAGCAGCCTGTCAGCGGGAGTAGGCGATGAGCAGTTCTTC
D gene: TRBD2
J gene: TRBJ2-1
clone size: few
V gene: TRBV7-6

CDR3 protein: CASQGPGETQYF
CDR3 DNA: TGTGCCAGCCAGGGTCCGGGTGAGACCCAGTACTTC
D gene: -
J gene: TRBJ2-5
clone size: few
V gene: TRBV2

CDR3 protein: CASSRAGVNQPQHF
CDR3 DNA: TGTGCCAGCAGCCGCGCCGGGGTGAACCAGCCCCAGCATTTT
D gene: -
J gene: TRBJ1-5
clone size: few
V gene: TRBV7-2

CDR3 protein: CAISPRGGNTDTQYF
CDR3 DNA: TGTGCCATCAGCCCGAGGGGCGGCAATACAGATACGCAGTATTTT
D gene: -
J gene: TRBJ2-3
clone size: few
V gene: TRBV10-3

CDR3 protein: CASSRPGVNEQYF
CDR3 DNA: TGTGCCAGCAGCCGACCGGGGGTCAACGAGCAGTACTTC
D gene: -
J gene: TRBJ2-7
clone size: few
V gene: TRBV7-9

CDR3 protein: CASSPQAGGTEQYF
CDR3 DNA: TGCGCCAGCAGCCCCCAGGCGGGAGGTACCGAGCAGTACTTC
D gene: TRBD2
J gene: TRBJ2-7
clone size: -
V gene: TRBV5-1